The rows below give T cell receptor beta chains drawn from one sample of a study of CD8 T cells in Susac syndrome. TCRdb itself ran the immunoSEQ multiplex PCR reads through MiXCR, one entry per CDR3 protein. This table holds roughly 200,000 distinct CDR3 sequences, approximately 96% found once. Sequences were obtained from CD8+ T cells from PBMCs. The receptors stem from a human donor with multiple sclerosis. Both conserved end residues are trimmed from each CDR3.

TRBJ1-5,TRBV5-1,ASSVTWPDLGNQPQH
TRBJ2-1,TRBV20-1,SATRFREQF
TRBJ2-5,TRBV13,ASSSTGVRETQY
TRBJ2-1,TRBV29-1,SVEVDSANREQF
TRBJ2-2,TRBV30,AWSVISTSETGELF
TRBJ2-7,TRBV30,AWRGGGQGGYEQY
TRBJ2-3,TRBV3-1,ASSQGQSSTDTQY
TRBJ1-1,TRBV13,ASSPHSGRFEAF
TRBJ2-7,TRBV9,ASSVGQHFNSYEQY
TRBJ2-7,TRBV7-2,ASSPWDGTYEQY
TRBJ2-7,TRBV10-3,ATTQGQSSYEQY
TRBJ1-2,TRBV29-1,SVVRGDSYGYT
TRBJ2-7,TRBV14,ASSGRSYEQY
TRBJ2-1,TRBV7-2,ASSLARWNEQF
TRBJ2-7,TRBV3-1,ASSYGQGGLYEQY
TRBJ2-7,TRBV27,ASSQRGLTYEQY
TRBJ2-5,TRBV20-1,STGLAGAQETQY
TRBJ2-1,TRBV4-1,ASSPPGRDEQF
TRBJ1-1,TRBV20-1,SARDLLGSEAF
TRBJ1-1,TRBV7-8,ASSDPRRTGKNTEAF
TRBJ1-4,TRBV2,ASSETRAHNEKLF
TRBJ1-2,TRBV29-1,SVPIYKAGGYT
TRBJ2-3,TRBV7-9,ASSPDQRLDTQY
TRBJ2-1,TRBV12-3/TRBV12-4,ASSLAAGTYNEQF
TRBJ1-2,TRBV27,ASIKGAPYGYT
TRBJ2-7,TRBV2,ASSGGVSPFYEQY
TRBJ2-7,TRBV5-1,ASSLGSETYEQY
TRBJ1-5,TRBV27,ASSNGYQPQH
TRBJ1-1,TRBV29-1,SAGGDRTLINTEAF
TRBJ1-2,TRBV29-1,SVVDSIGDGYT
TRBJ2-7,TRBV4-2,ASSQLGWEQY
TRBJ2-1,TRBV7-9,ASSPPTEYNEQF